These 18 T cell receptor beta chains were all obtained from the same sample, sequenced in a study of blood T cell repertoires in COVID-19. Using immunoSEQ multiplex PCR, the repertoire was profiled, and TCRdb retains in-frame clones only, with some absent. The table has under 250,000 clones, about four fifths seen once. The material sequenced was PBMCs or T cells enriched from blood (not recorded which). The receptors derive from a woman between 50 and 59 years old who had been exposed to COVID-19.

The rearrangement links TRBV3-1 (or the pseudogene TRBV3-2) to TRBJ2-5; TRBD2 agrees at 11 bases. The junction had 5 bases not matched to a gene; V was cut back by 0 bases and J by 5 bases. The CDR3 runs 16 residues. From germline, CDR1 is LGHDT and CDR2 YNNKEL (reference sequence). The CDR3 here is CASSQELAGARETQYF. The CDR3, as DNA: TGTGCCAGCAGCCAAGAACTAGCGGGGGCGAGGGAGACCCAGTACTTC.

The J gene is TRBJ1-5, the V gene TRBV11-2; D not resolved. The germline V and J ends were trimmed by 0 bases and 4 bases, with 10 bases remaining between them. The CDR3 length is 15 residues. CDR1 and CDR2 from the germline V gene are SGHAT and FQNNGV. CDR3 sequence reads: CASSLDGGENQPQHF. The CDR3 region has the DNA TGTGCCAGCAGCTTAGATGGTGGGGAGAATCAGCCCCAGCATTTT.

The chain combines TRBV7-9 with TRBJ2-2; perhaps TRBD2 as D (5 bases). Germline V CDR1 and CDR2: SEHNR, FQNEAQ (reference sequence). The CDR3 is 13 amino acids. Trimming cost V 11 bases and J 3 bases, with 13 bases left between them. DNA for the CDR3: TGTGCCGGCGGAGGCCGCGACACCGGGGAGCTGTTTTTT. Its protein product is CAGGGRDTGELFF.

The chain combines TRBV9 with TRBJ2-3; D is undetermined. Germline-derived CDR1 and CDR2 are SGDLS and YYNGEE. Trimming shortened V by 1 base and J by 1 base, and 7 bases separated the two germline ends. The CDR3 runs to 14 residues. DNA of the CDR3: TGTGCCAGCAGCGTATCTGTAGGCACAGATACGCAGTATTTT. This gives the protein CASSVSVGTDTQYF.

The chain is built from TRBV27 and TRBJ1-6, with 9 positions matching TRBD1. The V gene's germline CDR1 is MNHEY and CDR2 SMNVEV (reference sequence). The CDR3 sequence is 16 residues long. The ends lost 5 bases at V and 7 bases at J; junction bases unmatched: 9. This chain's CDR3 is CASSGTGLIRNSPLHF. CDR3 sequence (DNA): TGTGCCAGCAGTGGGACAGGGCTAATCCGCAATTCACCCCTCCACTTT.

Only one count was recorded for this clone. The rearrangement links TRBV10-2 to TRBJ1-6; 10 positions agree with TRBD1. Germline V lookup: CDR1 WSHSY, CDR2 SAAADI. Unmatched junction bases numbered 2, after V lost 6 bases and J lost 6 bases. This CDR3 has 14 amino acids. CDR3 loop: CASRGQGSNSPLHF. In DNA form, the CDR3 reads TGCGCCAGCAGGGGACAGGGGAGTAATTCACCCCTCCACTTT.

The chain links TRBV5-1 to TRBJ1-1; D is perhaps TRBD1 (6 bases). The V end lost 3 bases, the J end lost 3 bases, and 12 bases lay between the germline ends. Germline V gene data show CDR1 as SGHRS and CDR2 as YFSETQ. The length of the CDR3 is 14 residues. The CDR3 sequence: CASSSAGAHTEAFF. The CDR3 nucleotides read TGCGCCAGCAGCTCCGCGGGGGCACACACTGAAGCTTTCTTT.

The V and J genes are TRBV6-5 and TRBJ1-5; D is ambiguous. The V end lost 5 bases, the J end lost 6 bases, and 11 bases lay between the germline ends. This CDR3 region has 13 residues. CDR1 is MNHEY and CDR2 is SVGAGI in the germline V gene. The CDR3 nucleotides are TGTGCCAGCAGTCCGGCCCGGGGTCAGCCCCAGCATTTT. Protein: CASSPARGQPQHF.

In its sample, this clone was seen once. This rearrangement joins TRBV3-1 (or the pseudogene TRBV3-2) to TRBJ2-7, with D tentatively TRBD2 (6 bases). The CDR3 extends over 15 amino acids. Germline V CDR1 and CDR2: LGHDT, YNNKEL (reference sequence). With 3 bases removed from V and 3 bases from J, the gap between germline ends came to 15 bases. The CDR3 loop reads CASSHGLRRYYEQYF. The CDR3 DNA is TGTGCCAGCAGCCACGGACTACGACGATACTACGAGCAGTACTTC.

V usage is TRBV25-1 and J usage is TRBJ1-6; a possible D gene is TRBD1 (5 bases). V lost 9 bases and J lost 7, with 19 bases in between. Germline CDR1 reads MGHDK; CDR2 reads SYGVNS. The CDR3 is 15 residues long. CDR3 sequence (DNA): TGTGCCAGTCGACAGTCCGAAATCAGAAATTCACCCCTCCACTTT. Translating gives CASRQSEIRNSPLHF.

This chain links TRBV7-8 with TRBJ1-1, with 7 bases fitting TRBD1. The J segment lost 4 bases and the V segment lost 7 bases, leaving 6 bases of the junction unmatched. The V gene's germline CDR1 is SGHVS and CDR2 FQNEAQ. The CDR3 totals 13 residues. In nucleotides, the CDR3 is TGTGCCAGCATCCCAGGGGGAGGCACTGAAGCTTTCTTT. Protein: CASIPGGGTEAFF.

The gene calls are TRBV11-2 and TRBJ1-3; D remains unclear. The V gene lost 5 bases and the J gene lost 4 bases, with 6 bases spanning the gap. CDR1 and CDR2 (germline): SGHAT, FQNNGV. The CDR3 has 12 residues. The CDR3 sequence is CASSQTGNTIYF. In DNA, the CDR3 is TGTGCCAGCAGCCAAACAGGAAACACCATATATTTT.

V and J are TRBV6-5 and TRBJ2-7; TRBD1 matches 8 bases. The V gene end was trimmed by 8 bases and the J gene end by 0 bases; junction bases not matched to a gene: 6. Germline lookup yields CDR1 MNHEY and CDR2 SVGAGI. This CDR3 contains 14 residues. CDR3 amino acids: CASETGGGSYEQYF. In DNA, the CDR3 is TGTGCCAGCGAAACAGGGGGAGGCTCCTACGAGCAGTACTTC.

The chain has TRBV19 and TRBJ2-1, with a possible D match to TRBD1 (5 bases). The CDR3 runs 15 residues. Germline lookup yields CDR1 LNHDA and CDR2 SQIVND (reference sequence). Deletions cut 1 base from V and 4 bases from J, with 11 bases between. In DNA, the CDR3 is TGTGCCAGTAGTATAGGGGTTGGGGCTTACAATGAGCAGTTCTTC. It translates to CASSIGVGAYNEQFF.

The chain carries TRBV4-3 and TRBJ1-3; TRBD1 might be the D (6 bases). The germline V and J ends were trimmed by 4 bases and 0 bases, with 10 bases remaining between them. Germline loops: CDR1 LGHNA, CDR2 YSLEER. CDR3 length equals 15 residues. CDR3 DNA sequence: TGCGCCAGCAGCCGCGGACAGCCCTCTGGAAACACCATATATTTT. Its translation: CASSRGQPSGNTIYF.

The CDR3 nucleotides read TGCGCCAGCAGCCAAGAACGGACTTCGAACACTGAAGCTTTCTTT. As protein: CASSQERTSNTEAFF. J is TRBJ1-1 and V is TRBV4-1, with no clear D. This CDR3 comprises 15 residues. V gave up 0 bases and J gave up 1 base, with 9 bases separating them. CDR1 and CDR2 from the germline V gene are MGHRA and YSYEKL.

This chain uses TRBV5-8 with TRBJ1-6; D is unclear. The CDR3 length is 15 residues. Germline V gives CDR1 SGHTS, CDR2 YDEGEE. Between the trimmed V and J ends, which lost 2 bases and 5 bases, there was a span of 11 bases. The DNA of the CDR3 is TGTGCCAGCAGCTTTACTATATCGGATAATTCACCCCTCCACTTT. This encodes CASSFTISDNSPLHF. Variable domain in full (rest from reference TRBV5-8 and TRBJ1-6): EAGVTQSPTHLIKTRGQQATLRCSPISGHTSVYWYQQALGLGLQFLLWYDEGEERNRGNFPPRFSGRQFPNYSSELNVNALELEDSALYLCASSFTISDNSPLHFGNGTRLTVT.

The chain employs TRBV15 and TRBJ2-3; the D gene is possibly TRBD2 (6 bases). The ends were cut back, 9 bases at V and 3 bases at J, with 31 bases in the middle. This CDR3 is built from 19 residues. Germline CDR1 is LNHNV and CDR2 is YYDKDF (reference sequence). Written as DNA, the CDR3 is TGTGCCACGCTTAACTCAGCTGGTAGCGGAGGCGAACGGACAGATACGCAGTATTTT. Its translation is CATLNSAGSGGERTDTQYF.